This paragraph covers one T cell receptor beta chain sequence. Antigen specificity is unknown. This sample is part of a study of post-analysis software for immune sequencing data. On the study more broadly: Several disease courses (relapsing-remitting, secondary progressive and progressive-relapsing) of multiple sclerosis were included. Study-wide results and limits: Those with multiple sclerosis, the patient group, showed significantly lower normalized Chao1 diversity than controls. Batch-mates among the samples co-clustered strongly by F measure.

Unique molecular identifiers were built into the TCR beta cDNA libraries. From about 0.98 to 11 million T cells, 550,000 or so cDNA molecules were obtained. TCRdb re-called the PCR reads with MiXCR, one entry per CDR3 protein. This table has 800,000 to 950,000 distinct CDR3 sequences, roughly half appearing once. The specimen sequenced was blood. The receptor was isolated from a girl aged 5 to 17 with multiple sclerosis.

The DNA of the CDR3 is TGCAGCGTACCAAAGGGGGTTACAGGGCAATGGCAGTTCTTC. Translated, it gives CSVPKGVTGQWQFF. This chain uses TRBV29-1 with TRBJ2-1; weak D call: TRBD1 (6 bases). Trimming took off 6 bases at V and 12 bases at J, with 24 bases between the two ends. The CDR3 length is 14 residues. CDR1 is SQVTM, CDR2 ANQGSEA, per germline.